The clone carrying this TCR beta chain was seen more than once but under ten times. An end of the junction differs from the germline gene, which may be a read error. The data stem from a study of tumor-infiltrating lymphocytes in primary liver carcinoma. About the study: Patients comprised men and women whose ages fell between 30 and 69 years.

This CDR3 is built from 14 residues. Germline V gene sequence: CDR1 WSHSY, CDR2 SAAADI. For each extraction, RNA and DNA were obtained together from 20-30 mg of unsorted bulk tissue. Sampling of each tumor involved five separate regions. Without exception, tumor samples held over 90% viable tumor cells. A primer in the constant region served to generate TCR beta cDNA from 500 ng of total RNA. Three nested multiplex PCR rounds, a slightly modified ARM-PCR, produced the libraries for TCR beta. With TRBV1-TRBV30 forward primers and a C-beta reverse primer, the first two PCR rounds were run for about 10 cycles each. TCRdb re-called the multiplex PCR reads through MiXCR, storing one row per CDR3 protein. Of around 78,000 distinct CDR3 sequences in the sample, 71% were seen once.

V and J are TRBV10-2 and TRBJ1-5; D is ambiguous. This clonotype was sampled from a woman aged 55 to 70 with primary liver carcinoma and hepatitis B virus infection. Material: liver tumor tissue from sampling region 4. Indicated subset: tumor region T4, right-lateral pole. The CDR3 loop reads CSSSESSSDQPQHF. The DNA of the CDR3 is TGCTCCAGCAGTGAGTCATCTAGCGATCAGCCCCAACATTTT.